These 19 T cell receptor beta chains originate from one sample sequenced in a study of shared clonotypes between healthy human individuals (dated by TCRdb to 2020 to 2021). The protocol used for the library was the immunoSEQ multiplex PCR assay. The source is immuneACCESS, and TCRdb retained only in-frame sequences with V and J called. Part of the clones is not carried over; for the studies checked, unresolved V genes explain less than half of this, and the remainder is unexplained. The sample table lists 1.5 million to 2.5 million clones, roughly 95% of them with a count of one. The ten largest clonotypes hold 1% to 1.5% of the sample. For the CD8 naive samples, CD45RO-negative cells were positively selected for CCR7, yielding a CD45RA+CCR7+ population from which TemRA cells were excluded. Sequenced sample: naive CD8+ T cells sorted from blood. The cell subset or site label, as the study defines it: CD45RA+CCR7+. These receptor sequences come from a man between 18 and 35 years old in good health.

The chain carries TRBV29-1 and TRBJ2-3; D is ambiguous. This CDR3 spans 15 amino acids. The V gene's germline CDR1 is SQVTM and CDR2 ANQGSEA. V was clipped by 1 base and J by 0 bases, with 11 bases between them. CDR3 loop: CSVEGLHTSTDTQYF. CDR3 coding DNA: TGCAGCGTTGAAGGACTCCATACTAGCACAGATACGCAGTATTTT.

The chain carries TRBV4-2 and TRBJ2-7; the D gene is possibly TRBD2 (7 bases). V lost 0 bases to trimming and J lost 3 bases, with 15 bases between them. The CDR3 runs 16 residues. From germline, CDR1 is LGHNA and CDR2 YNFKEQ. The CDR3 DNA reads TGTGCCAGCAGCCAAGATCAAGAGGGGGAGGGCTACGAGCAGTACTTC. As protein: CASSQDQEGEGYEQYF.

A remark on this clone: Other DNA sequences from this sample encode an identical CDR3 as well. J is TRBJ2-7 and V is TRBV4-3; 10 bases map to TRBD2. V lost 1 base and J lost 3; bases outside the gene matches: 0. Per the germline V gene, CDR1 is LGHNA and CDR2 is YSLEER. This CDR3 has 14 residues. CDR3 in amino acids: CASSQASGSYEQYF. As DNA, the CDR3 is TGCGCCAGCAGCCAAGCTAGCGGGAGCTACGAGCAGTACTTC.

The chain carries TRBV12-1 and TRBJ2-1; TRBD1 was called by the table and not checked on the DNA. TRBV12-1 is recorded as a pseudogene. The CDR3 length is 12 residues. This CDR3 is CASSFARPGPFF. CDR3 bases: TGTGCCAGCAGCTTTGCCCGGCCAGGGCCGTTCTTC.

The rearrangement joins TRBV5-4 to TRBJ2-1; maybe TRBD1 (5 bases). There are 13 residues in the CDR3. V dropped 1 base and J dropped 8 bases, with 10 bases sitting between them. Germline V CDR1 and CDR2: SGHNT, YYREEE (reference sequence). The chain's CDR3 is CASSLSGRDEQFF. CDR3 DNA sequence: TGTGCCAGCAGCTTGTCAGGGCGAGATGAGCAGTTCTTC.

V gene TRBV5-1 combines with J gene TRBJ1-1; D not resolved. Germline V gene data show CDR1 as SGHRS and CDR2 as YFSETQ. This CDR3 region has 13 residues. Trimming cost V 0 bases and J 7 bases, with 10 bases left between them. The chain's CDR3 is CASSLALGDEAFF. The CDR3 DNA sequence: TGCGCCAGCAGCTTGGCCCTCGGGGATGAAGCTTTCTTT. Variable domain in full (rest from reference TRBV5-1 and TRBJ1-1): KAGVTQTPRYLIKTRGQQVTLSCSPISGHRSVSWYQQTPGQGLQFLFEYFSETQRNKGNFPGRFSGRQFSNSRSEMNVSTLELGDSALYLCASSLALGDEAFFGQGTRLTVV.

Turning to this clone: Other nucleotide sequences in the sample specify the same CDR3. This chain uses TRBV13 with TRBJ1-1; D call uncertain. With 0 bases removed from V and 1 base from J, the gap between germline ends came to 6 bases. The CDR3 extends over 14 amino acids. Germline V gene data show CDR1 as PRHDT and CDR2 as FYEKMQ (reference sequence). CDR3 nucleotides: TGTGCCAGCAGCTTAGGCCCAGGGAACACTGAAGCTTTCTTT. Translation gives CASSLGPGNTEAFF.

This chain connects TRBV10-3 to TRBJ2-7, with TRBD1 identical over 7 bases. The CDR3 has 12 residues. V dropped 10 bases and J dropped 6; count of bases not matched to a gene: 9. Germline V gives CDR1 ENHRY, CDR2 SYGVKD. This CDR3 is CATEGAGAEQYF. DNA for the CDR3: TGTGCCACCGAGGGGGCAGGGGCCGAGCAGTACTTC.

This chain uses TRBV4-1 with TRBJ1-1, with TRBD1 identical over 10 bases. The CDR3 spans 15 residues. With 4 bases clipped from V and 11 bases from J, the junction kept 13 bases outside the gene matches. Germline CDR1 is MGHRA and CDR2 is YSYEKL. The CDR3 region has the DNA TGCGCCAGCAGCCCTCCGGGACAGGGGATGCAGAACGCTTTCTTT. Its translation is CASSPPGQGMQNAFF.

The chain has TRBV5-1 and TRBJ1-1; D gene ambiguous. The CDR3 consists of 15 residues. Trimming left V 3 bases short and J 1 base short, with 13 bases between. Germline V CDR1 and CDR2: SGHRS, YFSETQ. The CDR3 DNA sequence: TGCGCCAGCAGCTCCGCCACCACACCGAACACTGAAGCTTTCTTT. Protein product: CASSSATTPNTEAFF.

With regard to this clone: Relative to the germline gene, one junction end is altered; a read error may explain this. This chain uses TRBV5-8 with TRBJ2-3, with D possibly matching TRBD2 (6 bases). There are 15 residues in the CDR3. Germline CDR1 is SGHTS and CDR2 is YDEGEE. CDR3 sequence: CASTLGGASTDTQYF. In DNA, the CDR3 is TGTGCCAGCACCTTGGGGGGAGCGAGCACAGATACGCAGTATTTT.

The chain joins TRBV5-4 to TRBJ2-7; perhaps TRBD2 as D (6 bases). Trimming removed 4 bases at V and 0 bases at J, with 17 bases between. The length of the CDR3 is 16 residues. Germline V CDR1 and CDR2: SGHNT, YYREEE (reference sequence). The CDR3 nucleotides are TGTGCCAGCAGCCCCAACCGGGACTCCAACTCCTACGAGCAGTACTTC. Its translation: CASSPNRDSNSYEQYF.

A remark on this clone: This CDR3 is also generated by other DNA sequences in the sample. The chain joins TRBV27 to TRBJ1-1; D possibly corresponds to TRBD1 (5 bases). The CDR3 totals 13 residues. In germline, CDR1 is MNHEY, CDR2 SMNVEV (reference sequence). The germline V and J ends were trimmed by 6 bases and 1 base, with 9 bases remaining between them. CDR3 residues: CASSYTGNTEAFF. For the CDR3, the DNA is TGTGCCAGCAGCTATACAGGGAACACTGAAGCTTTCTTT.

This sequence joins TRBV4-1 and TRBJ1-1; D not certain. The CDR3 consists of 15 residues. V lost 0 bases, J lost 5 bases, and 13 bases lay in between. CDR1 MGHRA and CDR2 YSYEKL come from the germline V gene. The DNA of the CDR3 is TGCGCCAGCAGCCAAGAGGCACAGTTGGGGACTGAAGCTTTCTTT. Translation gives CASSQEAQLGTEAFF.

The chain has TRBV5-1 and TRBJ1-1, with a tentative D call TRBD1 (5 bases). This CDR3 contains 12 residues. In germline, CDR1 is SGHRS, CDR2 YFSETQ. V dropped 1 base and J dropped 4 bases, with 5 bases sitting between them. CDR3 sequence (DNA): TGCGCCAGCAGCTTGAGGGGCACTGAAGCTTTCTTT. Translation gives CASSLRGTEAFF.

The chain has TRBV19 and TRBJ2-7, with D perhaps matching TRBD2 (5 bases). Trimming took 7 bases from V and 0 from J, leaving 13 bases between them. The CDR3 sequence is 14 residues long. Germline CDR1 and CDR2: LNHDA and SQIVND (reference sequence). The CDR3 sequence is CASTHAGNSYEQYF. The CDR3 bases are TGTGCCAGTACCCACGCCGGGAACTCCTACGAGCAGTACTTC.

The chain joins TRBV29-1 to TRBJ1-2; TRBD1 matches at 8 bases. Germline values: CDR1 SQVTM, CDR2 ANQGSEA. The junction had 6 bases not matched to a gene; V was cut back by 6 bases and J by 3 bases. This CDR3 contains 13 residues. This CDR3 is CSVSTGEDYGYTF. Here the CDR3 DNA reads TGCAGCGTCTCGACAGGGGAAGACTATGGCTACACCTTC. Based on the CDR3 plus reference TRBV29-1 and TRBJ1-2, the full variable domain is SAVISQKPSRDICQRGTSLTIQCQVDSQVTMMFWYRQQPGQSLTLIATANQGSEATYESGFVIDKFPISRPNLTFSTLTVSNMSPEDSSIYLCSVSTGEDYGYTFGSGTRLTVV.

This clone was seen just once. The chain recombines TRBV6-5 with TRBJ1-2; no definite D call. Germline CDR1 is MNHEY and CDR2 is SVGAGI. V lost 3 bases, J lost 8 bases, and 19 bases lay in between. There are 15 residues in the CDR3. The CDR3 nucleotides read TGTGCCAGCAGTTATCGATCAGGTTCGTCGGGGGGCTACACCTTC. Amino acids: CASSYRSGSSGGYTF.

In this sample, this clone turned up once. This chain links TRBV28 with TRBJ2-1; 7 nucleotides line up with TRBD2. CDR3 length equals 17 residues. The junction had 5 bases not matched to a gene; V was cut back by 0 bases and J by 0 bases. Germline V gene sequence: CDR1 MDHEN, CDR2 SYDVKM. The CDR3 DNA follows: TGTGCCAGCAGTTTATGGGAATCTAGCGGCTCCTACAATGAGCAGTTCTTC. Its translation is CASSLWESSGSYNEQFF. The full variable domain, with the rest looked up from reference TRBV28 and TRBJ2-1, is DVKVTQSSRYLVKRTGEKVFLECVQDMDHENMFWYRQDPGLGLRLIYFSYDVKMKEKGDIPEGYSVSREKKERFSLILESASTNQTSMYLCASSLWESSGSYNEQFFGPGTRLTVL.